This T cell receptor (beta chain) originates from a study of T cell responses to AZD1222 COVID-19 vaccine. Only in-frame clones appear in the TCRdb table, and some are missing; sequencing was by immunoSEQ multiplex PCR. The sample records tens of thousands of clones, around 80% being singletons. CDR1 and CDR2 (germline): LGHNA, YSLEER. This CDR3 region has 15 residues. The V end was cut by 0 bases, the J end by 4 bases, with 12 bases between. This rearrangement joins TRBV4-3 to TRBJ1-2; D gene unclear. The sequencing here drew on peripheral blood, taken on day 0 of AZD1222 vaccination. This sequence originates from an adult in good health. The CDR3 reads CASSQDVRHVYGYTF. CDR3 sequence (DNA): TGCGCCAGCAGCCAAGATGTGAGACATGTCTATGGCTACACCTTC.